What follows describes a single TCR beta chain. Germline CDR1 is LNHDA and CDR2 is SQIVND (reference sequence). Trimming took 5 bases from V and 5 from J; bases not matched to a gene: 9. This CDR3 has 16 amino acids. Profiling relied on immunoSEQ multiplex PCR, and the TCRdb table lists in-frame clones only, not all of them. The table records 390,000 or so clones, about nine tenths of them present only once. The data were taken from a study of blood T cell repertoires in COVID-19. Turning to the study itself: Collection of acute and convalescent COVID-19 samples took place in the United States, Italy and Spain.

The material sequenced was peripheral blood. The TCR originated in a woman in her 30s with active or convalescent COVID-19. The chain joins TRBV19 to TRBJ2-7, with 13 bases that match TRBD2. The CDR3 nucleotides are TGTGCCAGTAGTCTCCCCGAAGGACTAGCGGGAGACGAGCAGTACTTC. This sequence encodes CASSLPEGLAGDEQYF.